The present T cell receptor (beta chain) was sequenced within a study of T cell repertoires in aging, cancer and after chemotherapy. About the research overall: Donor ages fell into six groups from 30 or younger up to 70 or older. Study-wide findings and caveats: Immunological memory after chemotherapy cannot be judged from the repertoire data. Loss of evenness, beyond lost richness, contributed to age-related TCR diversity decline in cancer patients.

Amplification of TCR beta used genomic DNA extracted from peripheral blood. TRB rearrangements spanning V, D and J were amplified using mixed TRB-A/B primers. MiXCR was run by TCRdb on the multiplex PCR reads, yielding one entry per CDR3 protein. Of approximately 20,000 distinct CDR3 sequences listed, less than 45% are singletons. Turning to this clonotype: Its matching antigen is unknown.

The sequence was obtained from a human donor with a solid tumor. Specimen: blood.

CDR3 nucleotides: TGTGCCAGCGTCCTACGATGGGGTGAAAAACTGTTTTTT. Encoded protein: CASVLRWGEKLFF. The rearrangement uses TRBV28 and TRBJ1-4; D uncertain. The CDR3 has 13 amino acids. The germline gives CDR1 MDHEN, CDR2 SYDVKM. V was trimmed by 8 bases and J by 7 bases, leaving 14 bases between them.